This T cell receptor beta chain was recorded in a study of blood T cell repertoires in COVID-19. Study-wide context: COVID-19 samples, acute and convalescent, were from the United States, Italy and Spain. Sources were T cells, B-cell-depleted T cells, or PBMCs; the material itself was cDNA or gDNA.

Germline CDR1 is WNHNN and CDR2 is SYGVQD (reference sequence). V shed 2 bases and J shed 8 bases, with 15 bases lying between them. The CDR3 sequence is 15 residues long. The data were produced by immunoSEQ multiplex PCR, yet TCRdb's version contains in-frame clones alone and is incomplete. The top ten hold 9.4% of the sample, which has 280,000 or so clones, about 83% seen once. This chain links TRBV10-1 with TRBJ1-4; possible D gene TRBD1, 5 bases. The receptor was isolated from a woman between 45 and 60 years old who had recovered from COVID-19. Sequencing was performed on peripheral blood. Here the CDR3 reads CASSEGARSREKLFF. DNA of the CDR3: TGCGCCAGCAGTGAGGGGGCCCGTTCAAGGGAAAAACTGTTTTTT.